This T cell receptor beta chain appears in the sequencing data of a study of cytomegalovirus exposure and HLA in healthy donors. Overall study: Of the donors genotyped, approximately 410 in all, over 80% fell in the Caucasian-associated ancestry cluster.

For this clone: Its antigen is unidentified.

Whereas donors were nominally healthy upon sampling, unrecorded immune exposures were probable. Regarding the study as a whole: Relative to the 666-donor mean, N-insertions were reportedly fewer in an Asian-associated ancestry cluster in a later analysis.

V dropped 7 bases and J dropped 1; count of bases not matched to a gene: 2. The CDR3 runs to 13 residues. Looked up from germline, CDR1 is MNHNS and CDR2 is SASEGT. Primers included in the PCR were 60 Vbeta and 13 Jbeta primers. Clones were sequenced by immunoSEQ multiplex PCR, and TCRdb holds only the in-frame ones, with some missing. The sample has around 45,000 clones. This TCR was sampled from a male donor in good health and CMV-seronegative. Sequences were obtained from PBMCs. The chain has TRBV6-1 and TRBJ1-2, with 8 bases that match TRBD1. The CDR3 nucleotides are TGTGCCAGCACCAGGGGGCTTAACTATGGCTACACCTTC. This codes for CASTRGLNYGYTF.